This is a list of T cell receptor beta chains from one sample in a study of T cell changes during pregnancy in multiple sclerosis. TCRdb's table, derived via immunoSEQ multiplex PCR, lists solely in-frame clones and lacks some. This table holds approximately 63,000 clones, around 91% found once. The sample in question was peripheral blood, obtained in the third trimester of pregnancy. These receptors all stem from a female donor in good health, enrolled as a control in a pregnancy study. Each CDR3 is given with its conserved first and last residue. The D gene is left open where the match is weak. A row's size may be missing; if present it is once, few, many or a size class.

clone_size j_call d_call v_call cdr3_nt cdr3_aa
- TRBJ2-2 TRBD2 TRBV27 TGTGCCAGCAGGGACCTTAGCGGGAGAAGAACCGGGGAGCTGTTTTTT CASRDLSGRRTGELFF
- TRBJ1-2 - TRBV5-5 TGTGCCAGCAGCTTGTGGGCAGGGAACGGCTACACCTTC CASSLWAGNGYTF
- TRBJ2-3 - TRBV27 TGTGCCACAAAAGGGGATATGGGCACAGATACGCAGTATTTT CATKGDMGTDTQYF
- TRBJ2-7 - TRBV4-1 TGCGCCAGCAGCCAAGACGAGGGTACGTCCTACGAGCAGTACTTC CASSQDEGTSYEQYF
- TRBJ1-3 TRBD1 TRBV7-9 TGTGCCAGCTCGGGGACAGGGGGCTCGGGAAACACCATATATTTT CASSGTGGSGNTIYF
- TRBJ2-7 TRBD1 TRBV9 TGTGCCAGCAGCGTAGGGGGTGCAGGACAGGGCTACGAGCAGTACTTC CASSVGGAGQGYEQYF
- TRBJ2-7 - TRBV5-4 TGTGCCAGCAGCCTGACAGCCAGAGGCGAGCAGTACTTC CASSLTARGEQYF
- TRBJ1-1 TRBD1 TRBV30 TGTGCCTTGGACAGGCTGTTCACTGAAGCTTTCTTT CALDRLFTEAFF
- TRBJ1-4 TRBD1 TRBV6-1 TGTGCCAGCAGTGAGAACAGGGGGACAACTAATGAAAAACTGTTTTTT CASSENRGTTNEKLFF
- TRBJ1-2 TRBD1 TRBV5-8 TGTGCCAGCAGCTTGGCAGGACAGGGGGTTGGCTACACCTTC CASSLAGQGVGYTF
- TRBJ1-5 - TRBV6-1 TGTGCCAGCAGTGAACTGACAGATAAAAATCAGCCCCAGCATTTT CASSELTDKNQPQHF
- TRBJ2-7 TRBD2 TRBV19 TGTGCCAGTAGCCCGGGGGGGGGCTCCTACGAGCAGTACTTC CASSPGGGSYEQYF
- TRBJ1-5 - TRBV5-1 TGCGCCAGCAGCTTCTCCGGGGATCAGCCCCAGCATTTT CASSFSGDQPQHF
- TRBJ2-7 TRBD1 TRBV30 TGTGCCTCGGGACAGAACTCCTACGAGCAGTACTTC CASGQNSYEQYF
- TRBJ1-5 - TRBV28 TGTGCCAGCAGGCCAGCTAGGGCGGGCAGCAATCAGCCCCAGCATTTT CASRPARAGSNQPQHF
- TRBJ1-2 TRBD1 TRBV11-2 TGTGCCAGCAGCTTAGATCAGGGACAGGGCTATGGCTACACCTTC CASSLDQGQGYGYTF
- TRBJ2-7 TRBD1 TRBV11-2 TGTGCCAGCAGCCACACGACAGGGGACGAGCAGTACTTC CASSHTTGDEQYF
- TRBJ2-1 - TRBV5-1 TGCGCCAGCAGCTGGACAGACCCAGATTACAATGAGCAGTTCTTC CASSWTDPDYNEQFF
- TRBJ2-1 TRBD2 TRBV7-2 TGTGCCAGCAGCTTTAGCGGGAGGGGAGGGAATGAGCAGTTCTTC CASSFSGRGGNEQFF
- TRBJ2-3 TRBD2 TRBV19 TGTGCCAGTAGTATTCAGCGGGGGGACCCTAGCACAGATACGCAGTATTTT CASSIQRGDPSTDTQYF
- TRBJ2-7 TRBD1 TRBV6-5 TGTGCCAGCACCAAAACAGGGGGCTACGAGCAGTACTTC CASTKTGGYEQYF
- TRBJ2-6 TRBD2 TRBV7-9 TGTGCCAGCAGCTCAACTAGCGGGGGCACCTCTGGGGCCAACGTCCTGACTTTC CASSSTSGGTSGANVLTF
- TRBJ1-1 - TRBV6-5 TGTGCCAGCAGTACCACCGGACAGAGGGCTTTCTTT CASSTTGQRAFF
- TRBJ1-4 - TRBV19 TGTGCCAGTAGTATGGGGGGTGTCACTAATGAAAAACTGTTTTTT CASSMGGVTNEKLFF
- TRBJ2-6 - TRBV28 TGTGCCAGCATAGCGGCAGGGAACTCTGGGGCCAACGTCCTGACTTTC CASIAAGNSGANVLTF
- TRBJ1-2 - TRBV2 TGTGCCAGCAGGGGCGCGCTTGGCACCTTC CASRGALGTF
- TRBJ2-5 TRBD1 TRBV5-1 TGCGCCAGCAGCGCCTTGGGGACAGGACAAGAGACCCAGTACTTC CASSALGTGQETQYF
- TRBJ1-5 TRBD1 TRBV5-8 TGTGCCAGCACTAGGCAGGGGGCATTGTCGGGCAATCAGCCCCAGCATTTT CASTRQGALSGNQPQHF
- TRBJ2-7 TRBD2 TRBV27 TGTGCCAGCGTAAGACTAGCAACTGGGGGGCAGTACTTC CASVRLATGGQYF
- TRBJ2-3 - TRBV28 TGTGCCAGCAGTTCCAGCGGACTTTCAGATACGCAGTATTTT CASSSSGLSDTQYF
once TRBJ2-7 TRBD1 TRBV7-2 TGTGCCAGCAGCCCGGGGACAGGTTACGAGCAGTACTTC CASSPGTGYEQYF
- TRBJ2-6 - TRBV19 TGTGCCAGTAGCCCCTCCGGCCGAGGGTCTGGGGCCAACGTCCTGACTTTC CASSPSGRGSGANVLTF
- TRBJ1-2 - TRBV21-1 TGTGCCAGCAAGAGACAGGAGAACTATGGCTACACCTTC CASKRQENYGYTF
- TRBJ2-7 TRBD2 TRBV6-1 TGTGCCAGCATTCGGTCGGGAGGCACCTACGAGCAGTACTTC CASIRSGGTYEQYF
- TRBJ1-5 - TRBV6-1 TGTGCCAGCACTGTCAGCGGGGGTAGCAATCAGCCCCAGCATTTT CASTVSGGSNQPQHF
- TRBJ2-5 TRBD2 TRBV5-1 TGCGCCAGCAGCCAGGGACTAGCGGAGGACCAAGAGACCCAGTACTTC CASSQGLAEDQETQYF
- TRBJ2-3 - TRBV2 TGTGCCACAACTCATACCCGGGACATCAGCCCAGATACGCAGTATTTT CATTHTRDISPDTQYF
- TRBJ1-2 - TRBV5-4 TGTGCCAGCGGGGGCACCTATGGCTACACCTTC CASGGTYGYTF
- TRBJ2-7 - TRBV6-5 TGTGCCAGCAGTAAGGGGCGGTCCGAGCAGTACTTC CASSKGRSEQYF
- TRBJ2-3 TRBD2 TRBV28 TGTGCCAGCAGTTCCAGCTATGGACTAGCTAGCACAGATACGCAGTATTTT CASSSSYGLASTDTQYF
- TRBJ2-5 - TRBV29-1 TGCAGCGTTGAAAGTGGGCTGGGAGAGACCCAGTACTTC CSVESGLGETQYF
- TRBJ1-1 - TRBV9 TGTGCCAGCAGCGTAGATGAATACCGGGAAGCTTTCTTT CASSVDEYREAFF
- TRBJ2-7 TRBD1 TRBV4-1 TGCGCCAGCAGCCAAGATTGGGGGACAGGGGCTTACGAGCAGTACTTC CASSQDWGTGAYEQYF
- TRBJ2-3 TRBD2 TRBV30 TGTGCCTGGAGATCGCGGGGGGAAGATACGCAGTATTTT CAWRSRGEDTQYF
once TRBJ2-7 TRBD2 TRBV30 TGTGCCTGGAGGGTCGGGGGGACCTACGAGCAGTACTTC CAWRVGGTYEQYF
- TRBJ2-4 TRBD2 TRBV11-2 TGTGCCAGCAGCTTAATCGCTAGCGGGAGAGAGGCCAAAAACATTCAGTACTTC CASSLIASGREAKNIQYF
- TRBJ2-2 - TRBV4-2 TGTGCCAGCAGCCAACCACAGGGCGGGTACACCGGGGAGCTGTTTTTT CASSQPQGGYTGELFF
once TRBJ2-5 - TRBV11-2 TGTGCCAGCAGCTTCGGGGGAATAGAGACCCAGTACTTC CASSFGGIETQYF
- TRBJ2-5 TRBD2 TRBV7-7 TGTGCTAGCAGCCCGGGACTAGCGGGAGTCGGCGAGACCCAGTACTTC CASSPGLAGVGETQYF
- TRBJ1-1 - TRBV7-3 TGTGCCAGCAGCGCCCCCGGGTCGGACACTGAAGCTTTCTTT CASSAPGSDTEAFF
once TRBJ2-7 - TRBV28 TGTGCCAGCAGCTTGACTTACGAGCAGTACTTC CASSLTYEQYF
- TRBJ2-5 TRBD2 TRBV29-1 TGCAGCGTTAGGCCCCCCTCGCGGGAGGCTCAAGAGACCCAGTACTTC CSVRPPSREAQETQYF
- TRBJ2-1 - TRBV7-9 TGTGCCAGCAGCTTATTTCCCTACTCCTACAATGAGCAGTTCTTC CASSLFPYSYNEQFF
once TRBJ1-4 - TRBV6-1 TGTGCCAGCAGTGATGCACAGGGTTTTGGGAATGAAAAACTGTTTTTT CASSDAQGFGNEKLFF
- TRBJ1-2 - TRBV6-4 TGTGCCAGCAGTGTAGGACCAGGGGCTAAAATGGGCTACACCTTC CASSVGPGAKMGYTF